This T cell receptor beta chain comes out of a study of beta chain features in type 1 diabetes. On the study more broadly: Examination spanned roughly 110 million sorted cells from all samples. General study findings and limits: In the patient group, naive, central memory and Treg TCRB repertoires seemed more alike than in the healthy donor group.

As for this clone: Its target is unknown.

Without exception, sorted populations had purity beyond 95%. Expressed TCRB transcripts were sequenced after all isolated RNA was converted to cDNA. TCRdb keeps only in-frame clones here, not all; method: immunoSEQ multiplex PCR. The repertoire holds about 410,000 clones, approximately 14% seen once, with around 0.039% in the top ten. Trimming removed 6 bases from V and 7 bases from J; junction bases left unmatched: 10. The CDR3 covers 15 residues. CDR1 and CDR2 from the germline V gene are SGHNT and YYREEE (reference sequence). Sequencing was done on a sample of naive CD4+ T cells from blood. This chain links TRBV5-4 with TRBJ1-6; the match to TRBD1 covers 7 bases. The origin of this receptor is a man younger than 45 in good health. The chain's CDR3 is CASTRDRVENSPLHF. CDR3 sequence (DNA): TGTGCCAGCACCAGAGACAGGGTGGAAAATTCACCCCTCCACTTT.